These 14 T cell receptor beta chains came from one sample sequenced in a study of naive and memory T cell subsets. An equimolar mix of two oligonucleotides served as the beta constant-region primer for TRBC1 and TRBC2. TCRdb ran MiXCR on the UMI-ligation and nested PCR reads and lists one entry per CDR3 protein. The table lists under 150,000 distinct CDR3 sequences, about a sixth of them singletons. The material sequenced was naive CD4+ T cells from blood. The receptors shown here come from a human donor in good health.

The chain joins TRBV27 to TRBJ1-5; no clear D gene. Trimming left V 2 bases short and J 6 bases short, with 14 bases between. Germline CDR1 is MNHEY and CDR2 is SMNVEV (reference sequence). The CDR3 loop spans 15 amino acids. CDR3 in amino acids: CASSLGRPEGQPQHF. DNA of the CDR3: TGTGCCAGCAGTTTAGGCCGACCAGAAGGTCAGCCCCAGCATTTT.

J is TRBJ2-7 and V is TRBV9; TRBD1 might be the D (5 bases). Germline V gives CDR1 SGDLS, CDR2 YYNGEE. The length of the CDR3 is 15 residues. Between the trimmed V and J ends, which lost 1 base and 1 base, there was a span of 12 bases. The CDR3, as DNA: TGTGCCAGCAGCGTATCAGGGTTGTCTTCCTACGAGCAGTACTTC. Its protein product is CASSVSGLSSYEQYF.

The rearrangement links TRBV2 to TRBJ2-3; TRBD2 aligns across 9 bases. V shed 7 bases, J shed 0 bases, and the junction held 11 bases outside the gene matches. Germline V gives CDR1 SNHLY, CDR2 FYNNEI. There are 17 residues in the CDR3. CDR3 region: CASNHRGTSSSTDTQYF. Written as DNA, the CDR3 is TGTGCCAGCAACCACCGTGGGACTAGCTCTAGCACAGATACGCAGTATTTT.

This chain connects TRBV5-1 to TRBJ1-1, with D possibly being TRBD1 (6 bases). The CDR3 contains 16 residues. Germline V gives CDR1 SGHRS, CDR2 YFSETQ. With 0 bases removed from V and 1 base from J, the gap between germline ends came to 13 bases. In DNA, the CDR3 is TGCGCCAGCAGCTTGGGGCCGACAGGTCCGAACACTGAAGCTTTCTTT. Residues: CASSLGPTGPNTEAFF.

The CDR3 coding sequence is TGTGCCAGCAGTTTTTTGGGAAATGAGCAGTTCTTC. Translation gives CASSFLGNEQFF. The chain carries TRBV12-3 or TRBV12-4 and TRBJ2-1; no reliable D call. The CDR3 is 12 amino acids. V was pared by 3 bases and J by 7 bases, with 7 bases between.

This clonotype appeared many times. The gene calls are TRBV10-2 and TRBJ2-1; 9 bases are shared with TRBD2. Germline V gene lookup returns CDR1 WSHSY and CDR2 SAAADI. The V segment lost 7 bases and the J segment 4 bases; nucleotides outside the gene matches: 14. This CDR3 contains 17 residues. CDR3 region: CASKSSGSGRPYNEQFF. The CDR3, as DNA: TGCGCCAGCAAATCGTCCGGGAGCGGGAGGCCGTACAATGAGCAGTTCTTC.

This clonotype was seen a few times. The CDR3 protein is CASSLRQGNQPQHF. The CDR3 bases are TGTGCCAGCAGCTTACGACAGGGCAATCAGCCCCAGCATTTT. The V call is TRBV7-2, the J call TRBJ1-5, with a possible D match to TRBD1 (6 bases). The length of the CDR3 is 14 residues. Germline V gene sequence: CDR1 SGHTA, CDR2 FQGNSA. V was shortened by 2 bases and J by 2 bases, with 7 bases between the two germline ends.

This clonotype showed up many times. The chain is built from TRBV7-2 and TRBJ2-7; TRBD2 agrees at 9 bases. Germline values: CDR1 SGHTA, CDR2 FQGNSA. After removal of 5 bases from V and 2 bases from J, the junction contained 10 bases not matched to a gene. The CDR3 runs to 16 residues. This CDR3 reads CASSIQPSGATYEQYF. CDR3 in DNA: TGTGCCAGCAGCATCCAACCTAGCGGGGCAACCTACGAGCAGTACTTC.

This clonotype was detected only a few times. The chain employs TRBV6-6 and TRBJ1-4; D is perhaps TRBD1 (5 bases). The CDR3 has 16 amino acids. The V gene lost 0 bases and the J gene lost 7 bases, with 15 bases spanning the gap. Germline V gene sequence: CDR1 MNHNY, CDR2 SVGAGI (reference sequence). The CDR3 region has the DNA TGTGCCAGCAGTTACTCGAATCGGCAGGGAGGTGAAAAACTGTTTTTT. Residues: CASSYSNRQGGEKLFF.

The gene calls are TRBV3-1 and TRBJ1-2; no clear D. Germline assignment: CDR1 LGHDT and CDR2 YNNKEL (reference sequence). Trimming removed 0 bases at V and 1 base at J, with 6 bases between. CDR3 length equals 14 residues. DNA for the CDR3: TGTGCCAGCAGCCAAGATCAGGATAACTATGGCTACACCTTC. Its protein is CASSQDQDNYGYTF.

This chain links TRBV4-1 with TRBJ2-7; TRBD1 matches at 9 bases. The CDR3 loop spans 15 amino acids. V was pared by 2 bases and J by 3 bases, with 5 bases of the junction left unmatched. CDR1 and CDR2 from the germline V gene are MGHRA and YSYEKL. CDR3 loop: CASSQSPGQGYEQYF. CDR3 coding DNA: TGCGCCAGCAGCCAATCGCCGGGACAGGGCTACGAGCAGTACTTC.

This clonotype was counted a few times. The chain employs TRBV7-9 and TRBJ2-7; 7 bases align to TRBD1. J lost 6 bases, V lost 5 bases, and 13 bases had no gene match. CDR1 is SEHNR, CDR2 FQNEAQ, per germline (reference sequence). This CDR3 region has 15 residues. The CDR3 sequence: CASSPQGPGFGEQYF. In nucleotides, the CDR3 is TGTGCCAGCAGCCCACAGGGGCCCGGGTTCGGCGAGCAGTACTTC.

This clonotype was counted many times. DNA of the CDR3: TGTGCCAGCTCTAAGGACAGGAACACTGAAGCTTTCTTT. This sequence encodes CASSKDRNTEAFF. The rearrangement joins TRBV18 to TRBJ1-1, with D possibly TRBD1 on 6 matching bases. Germline values: CDR1 KGHSH, CDR2 LQKENI. Trimming stripped 6 bases from V and 1 base from J, with 9 bases between. This CDR3 comprises 13 residues.

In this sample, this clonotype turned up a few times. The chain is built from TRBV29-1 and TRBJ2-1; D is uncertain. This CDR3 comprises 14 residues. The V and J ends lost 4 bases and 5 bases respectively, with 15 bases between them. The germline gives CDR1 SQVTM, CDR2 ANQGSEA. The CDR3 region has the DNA TGCAGCGTTGGGCGCCGAGGCCAGCACAATGAGCAGTTCTTC. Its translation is CSVGRRGQHNEQFF.